Given below is one T cell receptor beta chain in context. The data are from a study of blood T cell repertoires in COVID-19. Study summary: Collection of acute and convalescent COVID-19 samples took place in the United States, Italy and Spain. PBMCs, B-cell-depleted T cells, or T cells were the source of the cDNA or gDNA that made up the material.

Profiling relied on immunoSEQ multiplex PCR, and the TCRdb table lists in-frame clones only, not all of them. The data hold almost 400,000 clones, with roughly 90% observed a single time. The CDR3 sequence is 17 residues long. Germline assignment: CDR1 LNHDA and CDR2 SQIVND (reference sequence). Trimming at V came to 5 bases and at J to 2 bases, leaving 12 bases not matched to a gene. This TCR was recovered from a woman aged 25 to 39 who had recovered from COVID-19. This chain uses TRBV19 with TRBJ2-7; 10 nucleotides line up with TRBD2. Source material: PBMCs or T cells enriched from blood (not recorded which). CDR3 amino acids: CASSGSGLAEKAYEQYF. The CDR3 DNA sequence: TGTGCCAGTAGTGGGTCCGGACTAGCGGAAAAAGCCTACGAGCAGTACTTC.